This T cell receptor beta chain was documented in a study of PD-L1 blockade in urothelial cancer. Across the study: Patients had been given 0 to 3 earlier chemotherapy regimens. Analysis of blood occurred 3 weeks (second dose) and 6 weeks after treatment start. Overall study findings and caveats: Clonality of blood TCR below the median before treatment predicted better survival. Durable-benefit patients showed greater tumor-associated blood clone expansion at 3 weeks.

Some clones are missing from TCRdb's copy, which holds only in-frame ones; the method was immunoSEQ multiplex PCR. The sample carries around 43,000 clones, nearly 90% recorded once. The time point was: pretreatment peripheral blood. This clone was recorded once. What it binds is not known. The CDR3 has 15 amino acids. Between the trimmed V and J ends, which lost 6 bases and 5 bases, there was a span of 19 bases. Germline-derived CDR1 and CDR2 are MNHEY and SMNVEV (reference sequence). The chain carries TRBV27 and TRBJ2-5, with D uncertain. The sequences come from PBMCs, collected around atezolizumab (anti-PD-L1) treatment. The receptor's source is a donor aged 40 or over with urothelial cancer. CDR3 in DNA: TGTGCCAGCAGCCCCGGTGGGTGGGCCACGGAGACCCAGTACTTC. Its translation: CASSPGGWATETQYF.